The 7 T cell receptor beta chains below come from one sample, sequenced in a study of cytomegalovirus exposure and HLA in healthy donors. Clones were sequenced by immunoSEQ multiplex PCR, and TCRdb holds only the in-frame ones, with some missing. Among 200,000 to 300,000 clones listed, around 90% were seen once. Sequencing was performed on PBMCs. The receptors were gathered from a woman aged 25 to 45 in good health and CMV-seronegative.

CDR3 loop: CASRDTREYGYTF. The CDR3 DNA is TGCGCCAGCAGGGACACCCGAGAATATGGCTACACCTTC. The chain joins TRBV4-1 to TRBJ1-2; a possible D gene is TRBD1 (5 bases). The germline V gene has CDR1 MGHRA and CDR2 YSYEKL. The V end lost 6 bases, the J end lost 5 bases, and 13 bases lay between the germline ends. This CDR3 is built from 13 residues.

The CDR3 region has the DNA TGTGCCAGCAGCGTGACTACCGGGACAGGGGTCCACGAGCAGTACTTC. This codes for CASSVTTGTGVHEQYF. The rearrangement uses TRBV9 and TRBJ2-7, with 10 bases that match TRBD1. CDR1 is SGDLS and CDR2 is YYNGEE in the germline V gene. Losses at the gene ends were 2 bases for V and 5 bases for J; bases not matched to a gene: 10. The CDR3 consists of 16 residues.

This chain joins TRBV7-7 and TRBJ2-3, with D unresolved. This CDR3 has 15 amino acids. Trimming shortened V by 5 bases and J by 2 bases, and 14 bases separated the two germline ends. From germline, CDR1 is SSHAT and CDR2 FNYEAQ (reference sequence). The CDR3 reads CASSARLTSTDTQYF. The DNA for the CDR3 is TGTGCCAGCAGCGCCAGACTGACCTCCACAGATACGCAGTATTTT.

This clone has only one observation. The chain joins TRBV7-9 to TRBJ1-2; no definite D call. CDR3 length: 14 amino acids. Trimming left V 3 bases short and J 2 bases short, with 10 bases between. Germline CDR1 reads SEHNR; CDR2 reads FQNEAQ (reference sequence). DNA of the CDR3: TGTGCCAGCAGCTTGAGTATTATCAACTATGGCTACACCTTC. Its translation: CASSLSIINYGYTF.

In regard to this clone: The identical CDR3 is also encoded by other nucleotide sequences in the sample. The rearrangement links TRBV13 to TRBJ1-1; maybe TRBD1 (5 bases). Trimming took 0 bases from V and 3 from J, leaving 5 bases between them. The CDR3 extends over 13 amino acids. Germline loops: CDR1 PRHDT, CDR2 FYEKMQ (reference sequence). The CDR3 coding sequence is TGTGCCAGCAGCTTAGGAGGGGACACTGAAGCTTTCTTT. As protein: CASSLGGDTEAFF.

The V gene is TRBV28, the J gene TRBJ2-3; D might be TRBD2 (6 bases). CDR1 and CDR2 (germline): MDHEN, SYDVKM. Trimming cost V 11 bases and J 2 bases, with 11 bases left between them. The CDR3 covers 12 residues. The CDR3 protein is CACGEFTDTQYF. As DNA, the CDR3 is TGTGCCTGCGGGGAGTTCACAGATACGCAGTATTTT.

The chain couples TRBV19 to TRBJ1-3, with a weak D call TRBD1 (6 bases). Looked up from germline, CDR1 is LNHDA and CDR2 is SQIVND (reference sequence). The CDR3 extends over 15 amino acids. The V and J ends lost 3 bases and 2 bases respectively, with 11 bases between them. The CDR3 coding sequence is TGTGCCAGTAGTATCCTTCAGGGGACTGGAAACACCATATATTTT. This gives the protein CASSILQGTGNTIYF.